Following are 23 T cell receptor beta chains from one sample sequenced in a study of T-cell reconstitution after alpha-beta-depleted transplantation in children. The TCRbeta library incorporated unique molecular identifiers. A single record per CDR3 protein comes from TCRdb applying MiXCR to the PCR reads. The data hold approximately 980,000 distinct CDR3 sequences, with under 30% observed a single time. This sample comprised PBMCs, mostly from graft donor cells, obtained 360 days after TCRalphabeta/CD19-depleted stem cell transplant. These receptors originate from a boy younger than two who had a stem cell transplant for SCID, so the T cells may come from the graft donor.

The chain carries TRBV12-3 or TRBV12-4 and TRBJ2-7; perhaps TRBD1 as D (5 bases). The CDR3 is made up of 16 amino acids. Trimming cost V 3 bases and J 0 bases, with 15 bases left between them. The CDR3 spells CASSFRQLPSSYEQYF. CDR3 in DNA: TGTGCCAGCAGTTTTCGACAGCTCCCGAGCTCCTACGAGCAGTACTTC.

This clonotype turned up a few times. This chain links TRBV29-1 with TRBJ2-5, with D unresolved. CDR1 and CDR2 (germline): SQVTM, ANQGSEA. Trimming stripped 5 bases from V and 1 base from J, with 8 bases between. The CDR3 consists of 12 residues. DNA for the CDR3: TGCAGCGTTTACAGAATCCAAGAGACCCAGTACTTC. It specifies CSVYRIQETQYF.

This clonotype was counted only a few times. CDR3 loop: CAWSRGKETQYF. DNA for the CDR3: TGTGCCTGGAGTAGGGGGAAAGAGACCCAGTACTTC. The chain joins TRBV30 to TRBJ2-5; D is possibly TRBD1 (6 bases). Germline-derived CDR1 and CDR2 are GTSNPN and SVGIG (reference sequence). The length of the CDR3 is 12 residues. V was shortened by 2 bases and J by 3 bases, with 7 bases between the two germline ends.

The genes are TRBV27 and TRBJ2-7; 11 nucleotides line up with TRBD1. From germline, CDR1 is MNHEY and CDR2 SMNVEV (reference sequence). The CDR3 length is 15 residues. Trimming at V came to 6 bases and at J to 2 bases, leaving 6 bases not matched to a gene. As DNA, the CDR3 is TGTGCCAGCAGATTTGGGACAGGGGGAACCTACGAGCAGTACTTC. Amino acids: CASRFGTGGTYEQYF.

The chain employs TRBV29-1 and TRBJ2-1; tentative D call: TRBD1 (5 bases). Looked up from germline, CDR1 is SQVTM and CDR2 is ANQGSEA. The CDR3 extends over 13 amino acids. V lost 4 bases to trimming and J lost 8 bases, with 15 bases between them. In DNA, the CDR3 is TGCAGCGTTGTCTCAGGGAATGTCGATGAGCAGTTCTTC. This sequence encodes CSVVSGNVDEQFF.

This clonotype was counted a few times. This chain joins TRBV6-1 and TRBJ1-2; D call uncertain. V lost 5 bases and J 2 bases, leaving 12 bases between the germline ends. The CDR3 runs 14 residues. The germline V gene encodes CDR1 MNHNS and CDR2 SASEGT. CDR3 coding DNA: TGTGCCAGCAGTACCCGCCGGGGAAACTATGGCTACACCTTC. Translation: CASSTRRGNYGYTF.

The rearrangement uses TRBV7-9 and TRBJ2-7; D possibly corresponds to TRBD2 (6 bases). V gave up 2 bases and J gave up 5 bases, with 10 bases separating them. The CDR3 runs 13 residues. Germline CDR1 SEHNR, CDR2 FQNEAQ (reference sequence). CDR3 in amino acids: CASSLSGFDEQYF. The CDR3 DNA is TGTGCCAGCAGCTTAAGCGGGTTCGACGAGCAGTACTTC.

This clonotype was detected a few times. The chain is built from TRBV12-3 or TRBV12-4 and TRBJ1-1; unclear D gene. V dropped 2 bases and J dropped 4 bases, with 5 bases sitting between them. The CDR3 extends over 12 amino acids. The CDR3 reads CASSLFSTEAFF. The CDR3 DNA reads as TGTGCCAGCAGTTTATTCAGCACTGAAGCTTTCTTT.

The chain uses TRBV11-2 and TRBJ1-3; weak D call: TRBD1 (5 bases). Germline V gives CDR1 SGHAT, CDR2 FQNNGV. CDR3 size: 15 residues. V gave up 5 bases and J gave up 0 bases, with 11 bases separating them. The CDR3 DNA reads TGTGCCAGCAGCCAAGACAGTTTCTCTGGAAACACCATATATTTT. It specifies CASSQDSFSGNTIYF.

The chain recombines TRBV4-3 with TRBJ2-4; 9 bases map to TRBD2. The CDR3 extends over 16 amino acids. Trimming took 1 base from V and 3 from J; bases not matched to a gene: 4. The germline V gene encodes CDR1 LGHNA and CDR2 YSLEER. CDR3 sequence: CASSQGLTSGKNIQYF. Here the CDR3 DNA reads TGCGCCAGCAGCCAAGGGTTGACTAGCGGCAAAAACATTCAGTACTTC.

This clonotype was seen only a few times. The chain is built from TRBV4-3 and TRBJ1-1; D is perhaps TRBD1 (6 bases). CDR1 LGHNA and CDR2 YSLEER come from the germline V gene. This CDR3 is built from 16 residues. The germline V and J ends were trimmed by 0 bases and 1 base, with 12 bases remaining between them. The CDR3 DNA is TGCGCCAGCAGCCAAGATCGGGGGGCAGGGAACACTGAAGCTTTCTTT. This gives the protein CASSQDRGAGNTEAFF.

The chain has TRBV20-1 and TRBJ2-3, with D tentatively TRBD2 (5 bases). Trimming removed 0 bases at V and 6 bases at J, with 13 bases between. CDR3 length: 14 amino acids. Germline CDR1 reads DFQATT; CDR2 reads SNEGSKA (reference sequence). CDR3 protein: CSARDHEGGDTQYF. In DNA, the CDR3 is TGCAGTGCTAGAGATCATGAGGGTGGGGATACGCAGTATTTT.

CDR3 nucleotide sequence: TGTGCCAGCAGCGGGACGGCGGGACTAGCAATAGATACGCAGTATTTT. This encodes CASSGTAGLAIDTQYF. The chain carries TRBV9 and TRBJ2-3; TRBD2 agrees at 9 bases. The CDR3 runs to 16 residues. V dropped 3 bases and J dropped 5; count of bases not matched to a gene: 10. Germline V CDR1 and CDR2: SGDLS, YYNGEE.

This sequence joins TRBV11-2 and TRBJ2-6, with 8 bases identical to TRBD1. CDR3 length equals 18 residues. The germline CDR1 and CDR2 sequences are SGHAT and FQNNGV. The V segment lost 3 bases and the J segment 4 bases; nucleotides outside the gene matches: 11. The CDR3 DNA follows: TGTGCCAGCAGCTTTAACGACAGGGGATCAGGGGGGGCCAACGTCCTGACTTTC. Protein product: CASSFNDRGSGGANVLTF.

V and J are TRBV25-1 and TRBJ2-3; D uncertain. From germline, CDR1 is MGHDK and CDR2 SYGVNS. CDR3 length: 14 residues. Trimming shortened V by 3 bases and J by 9 bases, and 16 bases separated the two germline ends. The CDR3 coding sequence is TGTGCCAGCAGTGAGAGAACAAGGAGCCGAACGCAGTATTTT. Amino acids: CASSERTRSRTQYF. Full variable domain (outside the CDR3, taken from reference TRBV25-1 and TRBJ2-3): EADIYQTPRYLVIGTGKKITLECSQTMGHDKMYWYQQDPGMELHLIHYSYGVNSTEKGDLSSESTVSRIRTEHFPLTLESARPSHTSQYLCASSERTRSRTQYFGPGTRLTVL.

This clonotype has just a few counts. The chain joins TRBV5-1 to TRBJ2-7, with TRBD1 identical over 9 bases. This CDR3 contains 15 residues. J lost 3 bases, V lost 0 bases, and 4 bases had no gene match. Germline V gene sequence: CDR1 SGHRS, CDR2 YFSETQ. The CDR3 DNA sequence: TGCGCCAGCAGCTTGGCGGGACAGGGTATCTACGAGCAGTACTTC. Protein sequence: CASSLAGQGIYEQYF.

V gene TRBV20-1 combines with J gene TRBJ1-5; D gene unclear. The CDR3 sequence is 13 residues long. Trimming cost V 3 bases and J 0 bases, with 6 bases left between them. Germline CDR1 DFQATT, CDR2 SNEGSKA (reference sequence). In DNA form, the CDR3 reads TGCAGTGCTAGCTCAGTTAGCAATCAGCCCCAGCATTTT. This sequence encodes CSASSVSNQPQHF.

The chain uses TRBV7-3 and TRBJ2-1; tentative D call: TRBD1 (6 bases). V lost 2 bases and J 6 bases, leaving 23 bases between the germline ends. CDR3 length: 18 residues. Germline CDR1 is SGHTA and CDR2 is FQGTGA. CDR3 loop: CASSLWPLGQGMLNEQFF. The CDR3 DNA is TGTGCCAGCAGCTTATGGCCCCTGGGTCAGGGGATGCTCAATGAGCAGTTCTTC.

This clonotype was found many times. The gene calls are TRBV11-2 and TRBJ2-3; D assignment may be TRBD1 or TRBD2 (6 bases each). The CDR3 runs 14 residues. Per the germline V gene, CDR1 is SGHAT and CDR2 is FQNNGV. V lost 3 bases and J lost 2, with 9 bases in between. Here the CDR3 DNA reads TGTGCCAGCAGCTTCACGGGGGCCACAGATACGCAGTATTTT. Translation: CASSFTGATDTQYF.

The chain joins TRBV20-1 to TRBJ1-1; D ambiguous. CDR3 length equals 15 residues. Germline V CDR1 and CDR2: DFQATT, SNEGSKA (reference sequence). The ends were cut back, 6 bases at V and 0 bases at J, with 17 bases in the middle. The CDR3 region has the DNA TGCAGTGCATCCAAGGGAATGGAAATGAACACTGAAGCTTTCTTT. Protein sequence: CSASKGMEMNTEAFF.

This clonotype showed up just a few times. The chain couples TRBV12-3 or TRBV12-4 to TRBJ1-1; 8 bases match TRBD1. The CDR3 loop spans 14 amino acids. The V segment lost 5 bases and the J segment 2 bases; nucleotides outside the gene matches: 4. The CDR3 bases are TGTGCCAGCAGTAAGGACAGGGATAACACTGAAGCTTTCTTT. It is translated as CASSKDRDNTEAFF.

This clonotype has only a few counts. This chain links TRBV12-3 or TRBV12-4 with TRBJ1-2, with a weak D call TRBD1 (6 bases). CDR3 length equals 14 residues. V lost 6 bases to trimming and J lost 7 bases, with 18 bases between them. The CDR3 DNA reads as TGTGCCAGCAGAACCGGACGGGGGGCTGGTGGCTACACCTTC. It is translated as CASRTGRGAGGYTF.

The V and J genes are TRBV2 and TRBJ2-5, with a weak D call TRBD1 (6 bases). CDR3 size: 11 residues. V was trimmed by 6 bases and J by 9 bases, leaving 11 bases between them. Looked up from germline, CDR1 is SNHLY and CDR2 is FYNNEI. CDR3: CASSARGSQYF. The CDR3 DNA sequence: TGTGCCAGCAGCGCCAGGGGATCCCAGTACTTC.